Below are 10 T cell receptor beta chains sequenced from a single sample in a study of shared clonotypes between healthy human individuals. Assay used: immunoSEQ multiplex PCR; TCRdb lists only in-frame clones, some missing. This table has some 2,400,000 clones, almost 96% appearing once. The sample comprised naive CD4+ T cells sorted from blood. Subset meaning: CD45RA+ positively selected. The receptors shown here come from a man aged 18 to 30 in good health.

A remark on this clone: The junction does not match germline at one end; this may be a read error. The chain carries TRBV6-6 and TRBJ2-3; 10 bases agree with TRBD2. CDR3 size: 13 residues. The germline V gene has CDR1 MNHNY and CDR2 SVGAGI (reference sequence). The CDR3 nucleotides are TGTGCCGGCAGCGGGAGGGCAACAGATACGCAGTATTTT. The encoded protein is CAGSGRATDTQYF.

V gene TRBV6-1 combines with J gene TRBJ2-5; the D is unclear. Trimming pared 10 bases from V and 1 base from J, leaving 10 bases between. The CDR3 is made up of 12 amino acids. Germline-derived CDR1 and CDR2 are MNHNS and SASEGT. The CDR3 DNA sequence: TGTGCCACCGGACGCGTCCAAGAGACCCAGTACTTC. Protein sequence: CATGRVQETQYF.

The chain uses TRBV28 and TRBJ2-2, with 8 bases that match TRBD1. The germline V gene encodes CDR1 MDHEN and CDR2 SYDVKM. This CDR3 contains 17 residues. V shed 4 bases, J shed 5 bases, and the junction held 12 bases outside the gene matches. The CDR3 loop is CASSSPQGVVSTGELFF. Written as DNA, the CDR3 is TGTGCCAGCAGTTCCCCACAGGGGGTAGTGAGTACCGGGGAGCTGTTTTTT.

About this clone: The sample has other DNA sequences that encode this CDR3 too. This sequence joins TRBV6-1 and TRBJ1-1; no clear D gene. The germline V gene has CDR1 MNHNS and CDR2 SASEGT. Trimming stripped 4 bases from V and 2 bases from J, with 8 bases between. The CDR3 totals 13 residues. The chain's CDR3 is CASSALANTEAFF. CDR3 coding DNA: TGTGCCAGCAGTGCCTTAGCTAACACTGAAGCTTTCTTT.

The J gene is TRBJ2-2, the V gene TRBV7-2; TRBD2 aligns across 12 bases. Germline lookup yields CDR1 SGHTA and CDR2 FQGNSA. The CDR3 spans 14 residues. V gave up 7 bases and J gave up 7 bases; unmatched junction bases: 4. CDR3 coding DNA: TGTGCCAGCACAGGACTAGCGGGAATCGGGGAGCTGTTTTTT. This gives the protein CASTGLAGIGELFF.

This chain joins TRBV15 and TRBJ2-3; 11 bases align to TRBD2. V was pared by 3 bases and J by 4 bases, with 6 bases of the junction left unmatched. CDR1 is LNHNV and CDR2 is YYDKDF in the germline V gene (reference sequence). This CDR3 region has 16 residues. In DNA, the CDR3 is TGTGCCACCAGCAGGTTAGCGGGGGGGCAGTCAGATACGCAGTATTTT. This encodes CATSRLAGGQSDTQYF.

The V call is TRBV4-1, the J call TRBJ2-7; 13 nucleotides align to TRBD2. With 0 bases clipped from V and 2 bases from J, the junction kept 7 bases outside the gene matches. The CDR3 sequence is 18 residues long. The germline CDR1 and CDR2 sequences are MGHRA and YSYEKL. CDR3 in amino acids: CASSQEWAGTSGTYEQYF. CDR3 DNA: TGCGCCAGCAGCCAAGAATGGGCAGGGACTAGCGGGACCTACGAGCAGTACTTC.

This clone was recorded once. CDR3 amino acids: CASSEPQLAKNIQYF. The CDR3 region has the DNA TGTGCCAGCAGTGAACCCCAGCTAGCCAAAAACATTCAGTACTTC. The rearrangement links TRBV6-1 to TRBJ2-4, with unresolved D. This CDR3 is built from 15 residues. Germline values: CDR1 MNHNS, CDR2 SASEGT. V lost 2 bases and J 0 bases, leaving 8 bases between the germline ends.

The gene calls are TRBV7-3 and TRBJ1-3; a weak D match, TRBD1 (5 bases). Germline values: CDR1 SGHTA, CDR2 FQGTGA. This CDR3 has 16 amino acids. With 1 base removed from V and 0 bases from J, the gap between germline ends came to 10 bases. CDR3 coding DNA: TGTGCCAGCAGCTTAAATACGGGGGGCTCTGGAAACACCATATATTTT. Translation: CASSLNTGGSGNTIYF.

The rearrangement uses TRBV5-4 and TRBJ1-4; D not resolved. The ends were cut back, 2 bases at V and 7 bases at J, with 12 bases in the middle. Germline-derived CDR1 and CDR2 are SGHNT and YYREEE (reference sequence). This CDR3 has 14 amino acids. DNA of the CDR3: TGTGCCAGCAGCTTATCAGGAAGGGCTGAAAAACTGTTTTTT. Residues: CASSLSGRAEKLFF.